Listed below are T cell receptor beta chains from one sample, sequenced in a study of cytomegalovirus exposure and HLA in healthy donors. The table came from immunoSEQ multiplex PCR; TCRdb's copy has only in-frame clones and leaves some out. The repertoire holds more than 110,000 clones, with about 80% as singletons. Sequencing was performed on PBMCs. The origin of the receptors is a man aged 30 to 45 in good health and CMV-seronegative. Both conserved end residues are part of each CDR3. Each record gives: clone size, J gene, D gene, V gene, CDR3 length, CDR3 DNA, CDR3 protein. D genes are given only for firm matches. Rows give clone size only sometimes, using once, few, many, or a class for an expanded clone.

.,TRBJ2-7,TRBD2,TRBV4-1,15,TGCGCCAGCAGCCAAGAACCGGGAGGCTCCTACGAGCAGTACTTC,CASSQEPGGSYEQYF
once,TRBJ2-7,TRBD2,TRBV7-8,15,TGTGCCAGCAGCCCAAGGGCGGGAGGTATATACGAGCAGTACTTC,CASSPRAGGIYEQYF
.,TRBJ2-1,TRBD1,TRBV28,13,TGTGCCAGCAGCCTGGACAGGCACAATGAGCAGTTCTTC,CASSLDRHNEQFF
.,TRBJ2-2,TRBD1,TRBV6-5,14,TGTGCCAGCAGGGCGACAGGGGGCACCGGGGAGCTGTTTTTT,CASRATGGTGELFF
.,TRBJ1-2,.,TRBV2,14,TGTGCCAGCAGTGCCGAGACAGGAAACTATGGCTACACCTTC,CASSAETGNYGYTF
.,TRBJ2-7,.,TRBV7-9,13,TGTGCCAGTCGGGGGGCAGCACCCTACGAGCAGTACTTC,CASRGAAPYEQYF
few,TRBJ2-2,TRBD2,TRBV4-2,17,TGTGCCAGCAGCCAAGAGGCGCTAGCGGGGAACACCGGGGAGCTGTTTTTT,CASSQEALAGNTGELFF
.,TRBJ1-5,TRBD1,TRBV27,16,TGTGCCAGCAGTTTTGGCAGGGGGGCCTATAATCAGCCCCAGCATTTT,CASSFGRGAYNQPQHF
.,TRBJ1-2,TRBD1,TRBV19,16,TGTGCCAGTACCCTAAGAGGACAGGGGGCCGACTATGGCTACACCTTC,CASTLRGQGADYGYTF
many,TRBJ1-1,.,TRBV4-1,18,TGCGCCAGCAGCCAAGTTGACATGGGCTGGGTGCGTAACGCTGAAGCTTTCTTT,CASSQVDMGWVRNAEAFF
.,TRBJ2-7,.,TRBV5-1,13,TGCGCCAGCAGCTCGAGCGGCGTCCGCGAGCAGTACTTC,CASSSSGVREQYF
.,TRBJ2-3,TRBD2,TRBV25-1,15,TGTGCCAGCAGTGATGCGGGGGAGGTGACAGATACGCAGTATTTT,CASSDAGEVTDTQYF